In this sample, the clone carrying this TCR beta chain turned up once. The antigen is undetermined. This specimen belongs to a study of cytomegalovirus exposure and HLA in healthy donors. Germline values: CDR1 MDHEN, CDR2 SYDVKM. The CDR3 totals 12 residues. Trimming shortened V by 3 bases and J by 10 bases, and 7 bases separated the two germline ends. PCR employed 60 Vbeta and 13 Jbeta primers. Some clones are missing from TCRdb's copy, which holds only in-frame ones; the method was immunoSEQ multiplex PCR. Of about 59,000 clones listed, just under 75% are singletons. Study-wide results and limits: Most sequenced TCRs were rare (though some public TCRs occurred in many donors).

This chain joins TRBV28 and TRBJ1-6; no reliable D call. This receptor was identified in a man aged 25 to 40 in good health and CMV-seropositive. The specimen sequenced was PBMCs. The CDR3: CASSFRGSPLHF. DNA of the CDR3: TGTGCCAGCAGTTTTAGAGGATCACCCCTCCACTTT.